This TCR beta chain was identified in a study of low-dose radiotherapy and immunotherapy resistance in tumors. The overall study: Aspirin 300 mg was given orally each day for four cycles from cycle 1 day 1.

CDR3 length: 15 residues. V shed 4 bases and J shed 0 bases, with 13 bases lying between them. Looked up from germline, CDR1 is LGHDT and CDR2 is YNNKEL (reference sequence). Primers used for first-strand cDNA, a TRAV- and TRBV-specific set, covered both alpha and beta chains. The authors ran 15 to 20 PCR cycles to amplify TCRs with a constant-region primer and V-primer adapter. After the mRNA was isolated, it was amplified using in vitro transcription. MiXCR, run by TCRdb on the reads, gives a single entry per CDR3 protein. The sample has 35,000 to 45,000 distinct CDR3 sequences, less than 30% seen once. There are many counts of this clonotype. Described time point: after trial treatment. Treatment here: LDRT plus nivolumab, ipilimumab, low-dose cyclophosphamide and aspirin (RACIN trial).

The specimen comprised PBMCs, sampled after low-dose radiotherapy plus immunotherapy. The rearrangement links TRBV3-1 to TRBJ2-7, with D unclear. This clonotype originated in a male donor with prostate cancer. CDR3 sequence: CASSRKVARSYEQYF. The CDR3 DNA follows: TGTGCCAGCAGCCGAAAAGTGGCCCGCTCCTACGAGCAGTACTTC.